This T cell receptor beta chain was identified during a study of OX40 agonist ivuxolimab in advanced cancers. V lost 8 bases to trimming and J lost 7 bases, with 18 bases between them. Germline CDR1 reads MNHNS; CDR2 reads SASEGT. The CDR3 contains 13 residues. Generated by immunoSEQ multiplex PCR, the TCRdb table keeps only in-frame clones and is missing some. The table includes about 55,000 clones, 77% detected once. This chain connects TRBV6-1 to TRBJ2-7; a weak D match, TRBD1 (5 bases). This sequence was found in an adult with an advanced solid tumor such as melanoma, head and neck, liver or kidney cancer. The sequencing here drew on CD4+ or CD8+ T cells sorted from blood, taken in a trial of the OX40 agonist ivuxolimab. CDR3 residues: CASSPDSVGEQYF. CDR3 nucleotide sequence: TGTGCCAGCTCCCCAGACAGTGTGGGGGAGCAGTACTTC.